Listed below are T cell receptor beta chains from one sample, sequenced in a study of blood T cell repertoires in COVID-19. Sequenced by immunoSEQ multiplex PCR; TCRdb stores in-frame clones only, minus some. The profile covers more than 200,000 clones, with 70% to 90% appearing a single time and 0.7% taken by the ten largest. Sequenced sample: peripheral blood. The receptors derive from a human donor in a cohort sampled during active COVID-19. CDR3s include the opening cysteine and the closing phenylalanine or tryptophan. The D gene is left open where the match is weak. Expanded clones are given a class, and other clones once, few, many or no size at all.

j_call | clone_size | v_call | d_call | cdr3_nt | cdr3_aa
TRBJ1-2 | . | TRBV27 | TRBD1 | TGTGCCAGCAGTGGACAGGGCCCCTATGGCTACACCTTC | CASSGQGPYGYTF
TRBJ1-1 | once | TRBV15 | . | TGTGCCACCAGCAGAGGGACAGCCACTGAAGCTTTCTTT | CATSRGTATEAFF
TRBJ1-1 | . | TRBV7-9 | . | TGTGCCAGCAGCCCCGACTCGAACACTGAAGCTTTCTTT | CASSPDSNTEAFF
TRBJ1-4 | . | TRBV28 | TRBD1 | TGTGCCAGCCTGACAGGGGCTAATGAAAAACTGTTTTTT | CASLTGANEKLFF
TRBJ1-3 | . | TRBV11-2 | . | TGTGCCAGCAGCTTAGCGGGAGCCTCTGGAAACACCATATATTTT | CASSLAGASGNTIYF
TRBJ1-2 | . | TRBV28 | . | TGTGCCAGCAGTTTGGGGGAGGGATACTATGGCTACACCTTC | CASSLGEGYYGYTF
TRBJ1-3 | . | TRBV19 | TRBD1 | TGTGCCAGTAGTCTCTCCGGGACAGCTGGAAACACCATATATTTT | CASSLSGTAGNTIYF
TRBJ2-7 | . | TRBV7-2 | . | TGTGCCAGCAGCTTAGCGTTGGGGGGGGCGGGCTACGAGCAGTACTTC | CASSLALGGAGYEQYF
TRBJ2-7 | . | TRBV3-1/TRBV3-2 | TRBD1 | TGTGCCAGCAGCCAAGCCGGGACAGGCGTTATCTACGAGCAGTACTTC | CASSQAGTGVIYEQYF
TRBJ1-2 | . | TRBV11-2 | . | TGTGCCAGCAGCTTAGATCAGGTCAGCCTCGGAAGCTACACCTTC | CASSLDQVSLGSYTF
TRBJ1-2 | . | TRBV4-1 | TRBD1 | TGCGCCAGCAGCCAAGCAACTAGAACAGGGGGCCTTTTTAACTATGGCTACACCTTC | CASSQATRTGGLFNYGYTF
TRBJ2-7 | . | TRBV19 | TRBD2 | TGTGCCACTAAGGGGGCGGGAGGGCCTGCGTACTTC | CATKGAGGPAYF
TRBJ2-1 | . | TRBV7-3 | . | TGTGCCAGCAGCTTAAAGGCGGGATCCTACAATGAGCAGTTCTTC | CASSLKAGSYNEQFF
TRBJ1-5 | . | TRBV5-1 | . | TGCGCCAGCAGCTTGGACGGGCAGGGAAATCAGCCCCAGCATTTT | CASSLDGQGNQPQHF
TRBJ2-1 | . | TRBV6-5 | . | TGTGCCAGCAGGGTGACCCTGGACTATGAGCAGTTCTTC | CASRVTLDYEQFF
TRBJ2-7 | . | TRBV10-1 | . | TGCGCCAGCAGTGAGTCGAAAATACATTACGAGCAGTACTTC | CASSESKIHYEQYF
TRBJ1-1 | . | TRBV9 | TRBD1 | TGTGCCAGCAGCGCCGACAGGGGTGGGACTGAAGCTTTCTTT | CASSADRGGTEAFF
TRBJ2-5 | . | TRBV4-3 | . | TGCGCCAGCAGCCAAGATGGTTCTGGGGCCGGCCGAGAGACCCAGTACTTC | CASSQDGSGAGRETQYF
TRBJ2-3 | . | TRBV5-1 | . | TGCGCCAGCAGCTTGGACGCGGTCAAAGGAGATACGCAGTATTTT | CASSLDAVKGDTQYF
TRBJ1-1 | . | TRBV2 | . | TGTGCCAGCAGTGGGGCCCAGGGCTGGGGCACTGAAGCTTTCTTT | CASSGAQGWGTEAFF
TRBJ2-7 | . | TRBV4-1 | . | TGCGCCAGCAGTCAGGGGTTTAGCGAGCAGTACTTC | CASSQGFSEQYF
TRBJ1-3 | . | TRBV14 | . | TGTGCCAGCAGCCAAGGACAAAAGAGCTCTGGAAACACCATATATTTT | CASSQGQKSSGNTIYF
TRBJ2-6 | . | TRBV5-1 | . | TGCGCCAGCAGCTTTTGGGGGCAAGGTGGGGCCAACGTCCTGACTTTC | CASSFWGQGGANVLTF
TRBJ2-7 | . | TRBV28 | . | TGTGCCAGCAGTTTACCCGCGGCCATCGTTTACGAGCAGTACTTC | CASSLPAAIVYEQYF
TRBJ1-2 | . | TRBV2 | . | TGTGCCAGCAGTCCTAGGACAGAAAACTATGGCTACACCTTC | CASSPRTENYGYTF
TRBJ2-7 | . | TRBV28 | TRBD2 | TGTGCCAGCAGTCCGGGGGGGCGTAAAAACTACGAGCAGTACTTC | CASSPGGRKNYEQYF
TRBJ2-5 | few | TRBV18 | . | TGTGCCAGCTTCCTGAGGGGCCTTGCGGGGGAGACCCAGTACTTC | CASFLRGLAGETQYF
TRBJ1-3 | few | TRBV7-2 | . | TGTGCCAGCAGCGAAATGATCGGCTCTGGAAACACCATATATTTT | CASSEMIGSGNTIYF
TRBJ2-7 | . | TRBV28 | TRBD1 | TGTGCCAGCAGTTCGGGACAGGGAGGCGAGCAGTACTTC | CASSSGQGGEQYF
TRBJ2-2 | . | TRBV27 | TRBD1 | TGTGCCAGCAGAGCCTGGGACAGAGCCACCGGGGAGCTGTTTTTT | CASRAWDRATGELFF
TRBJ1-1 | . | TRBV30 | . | TGTGCCTGGAGAGCTGACAGCTTGAACACTGAAGCTTTCTTT | CAWRADSLNTEAFF
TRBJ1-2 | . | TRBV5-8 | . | TGTGCCAGCAGCTCCCGATCGGGAGGGAGATACACCTTC | CASSSRSGGRYTF
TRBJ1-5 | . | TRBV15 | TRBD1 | TGTGCCACCAGCAGCAATGACAGGGGGTACAATCAGCCCCAGCATTTT | CATSSNDRGYNQPQHF
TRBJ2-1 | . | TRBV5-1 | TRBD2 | TGCGCCAGCAGCCTGGAGGGACTAGCGTCCTGGTTCTTC | CASSLEGLASWFF
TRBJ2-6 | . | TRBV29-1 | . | TGCAGCGTATCGAACAGAACCTCTGGGGCCAACGTCCTGACTTTC | CSVSNRTSGANVLTF
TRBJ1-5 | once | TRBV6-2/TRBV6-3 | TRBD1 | TGTGCCAGCAGCCGGGACAGGGGCCGGCGGCAGCCCCAGCATTTT | CASSRDRGRRQPQHF
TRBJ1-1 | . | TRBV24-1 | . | TGTGCCACCAGTGTGGGCCTGAACACTGAAGCTTTCTTT | CATSVGLNTEAFF
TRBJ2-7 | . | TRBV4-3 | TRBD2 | TGCGCCAGCAGCCCAACTAGCGGGAGAATGGACGAGCAGTACTTC | CASSPTSGRMDEQYF
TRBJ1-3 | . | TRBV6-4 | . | TGTGCCAGCAGTGACTCAAGCGAGAAGTCTGGAAACACCATATATTTT | CASSDSSEKSGNTIYF
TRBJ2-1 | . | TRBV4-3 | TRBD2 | TGCGCCAGCAGCCAAGGGACTAGCGGGATCGATGAGCAGTTCTTC | CASSQGTSGIDEQFF
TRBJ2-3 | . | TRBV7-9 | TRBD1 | TGTGCCAGCAGCTTGGAGGCCCAGGGGGCGTCTAGCACAGATACGCAGTATTTT | CASSLEAQGASSTDTQYF
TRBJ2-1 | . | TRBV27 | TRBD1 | TGTGCCAGCAGCTGGACAGGGGTAAATGAGCAGTTCTTC | CASSWTGVNEQFF
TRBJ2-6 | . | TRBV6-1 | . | TGTGCCAGCAGTGTCTCCCAGGTCTACTCTGGGGCCAACGTCCTGACTTTC | CASSVSQVYSGANVLTF
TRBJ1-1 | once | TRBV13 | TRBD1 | TGTGCCAGCAGCCTCGGACAGGGCCTTATGAACACTGAAGCTTTCTTT | CASSLGQGLMNTEAFF